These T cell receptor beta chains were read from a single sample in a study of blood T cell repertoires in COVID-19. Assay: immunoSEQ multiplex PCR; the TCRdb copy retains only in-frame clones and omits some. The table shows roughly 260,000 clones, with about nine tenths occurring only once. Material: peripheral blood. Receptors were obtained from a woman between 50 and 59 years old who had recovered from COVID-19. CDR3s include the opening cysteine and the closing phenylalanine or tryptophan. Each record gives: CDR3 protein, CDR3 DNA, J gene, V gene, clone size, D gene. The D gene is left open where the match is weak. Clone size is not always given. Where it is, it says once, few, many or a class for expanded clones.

CASRLLNTIYF TGTGCCAGCAGACTCCTAAACACCATATATTTT TRBJ1-3 TRBV6-5 few NA
CASSPLESEYEQYF TGTGCCAGCTCACCACTGGAGTCGGAATACGAGCAGTACTTC TRBJ2-7 TRBV18 NA NA
CASSTQGGSYEQYF TGCGCCAGCAGCACACAGGGTGGGTCCTACGAGCAGTACTTC TRBJ2-7 TRBV5-1 NA NA
CASSYWGTSDYNEQFF TGTGCCAGCAGCTACTGGGGGACTAGCGATTACAATGAGCAGTTCTTC TRBJ2-1 TRBV5-4 NA TRBD2
CASFSMSSYNEQFF TGTGCCAGCTTTTCAATGAGCTCCTACAATGAGCAGTTCTTC TRBJ2-1 TRBV18 once NA
CASREYRTSYEQYF TGTGCCAGTAGAGAATACAGGACCTCCTACGAGCAGTACTTC TRBJ2-7 TRBV19 NA NA
CASSSTANLGNTIYF TGTGCCAGCTCATCGACAGCCAATTTAGGAAACACCATATATTTT TRBJ1-3 TRBV18 NA NA
CASSSWLRGQDYEQYF TGTGCCAGCAGTTCTTGGCTAAGGGGGCAGGACTACGAGCAGTACTTC TRBJ2-7 TRBV28 NA TRBD1
CASSHGRFNTEAFF TGTGCCAGCAGCCACGGTCGGTTTAACACTGAAGCTTTCTTT TRBJ1-1 TRBV7-9 NA NA
CASSLAQGGGTGELFF TGCGCCAGCAGCTTGGCTCAGGGAGGAGGTACCGGGGAGCTGTTTTTT TRBJ2-2 TRBV5-1 NA NA
CASSLTRGLSSSYNEQFF TGTGCCAGCAGCCTCACAAGGGGGTTATCGAGCTCCTACAATGAGCAGTTCTTC TRBJ2-1 TRBV11-2 NA NA
CASSLTPGDNEKLFF TGTGCCAGCTCACTAACTCCGGGAGACAATGAAAAACTGTTTTTT TRBJ1-4 TRBV18 NA NA